Given below is one T cell receptor (beta chain) in context. This specimen belongs to a study of T cells after yellow fever vaccination. The wider study: Fractions of limited cellularity were prepared by means of SMART-Seq v4 Ultra Low Input.

TCRdb analysed the 5' RACE reads with MiXCR anew, one entry per CDR3 protein. The table includes about 320,000 distinct CDR3 sequences, about 11% detected once. Source: CD4+ T cells sorted from PBMCs, taken 45 days after the yellow fever booster vaccination. The receptor was derived from a man in his late teens or twenties who received the YFV17D yellow fever vaccine.

The CDR3, as DNA: TGTGCCAGCAGCTTAGGAGTTGGGGCGGTGGAAGCTTTCTTT. This gives the protein CASSLGVGAVEAFF. This chain links TRBV11-2 with TRBJ1-1, with a weak D call TRBD1 (5 bases). V lost 1 base and J lost 8, with 14 bases in between. CDR1 and CDR2 from the germline V gene are SGHAT and FQNNGV. This CDR3 is 14 amino acids long.